A single sample gave rise to the 22 T cell receptor beta chains below, sequenced in a study of T cells in Graves' hyperthyroidism and ophthalmopathy. Template material for amplifying TCR beta CDR3 regions consisted of RNA transcripts. The TCR CDR3 was amplified in a first-round RT-PCR using the HTBI primer set. One entry per CDR3 protein results from TCRdb running MiXCR on the multiplex PCR reads. Among 540,000 or so distinct CDR3 sequences listed, approximately 14% were seen once. The sample consisted of blood. Receptor source: a woman aged 30 to 39 with Graves' hyperthyroidism.

This clonotype was observed many times. V usage is TRBV20-1 and J usage is TRBJ2-1; 9 bases align to TRBD2. Germline V CDR1 and CDR2: DFQATT, SNEGSKA (reference sequence). V gave up 0 bases and J gave up 6 bases; unmatched junction bases: 3. The CDR3 has 14 amino acids. CDR3 bases: TGCAGTGCTAGAGAACCGGGACTAGCCAATGAGCAGTTCTTC. Amino acids: CSAREPGLANEQFF.

The genes are TRBV3-1 and TRBJ1-6; D is unresolved. Germline assignment: CDR1 LGHDT and CDR2 YNNKEL (reference sequence). This CDR3 region has 14 residues. V gave up 1 base and J gave up 7 bases, with 8 bases separating them. The CDR3 sequence is CASSQGTQNSPLHF. CDR3 coding DNA: TGTGCCAGCAGCCAAGGGACTCAAAATTCACCCCTCCACTTT.

Remarks on this clonotype: The junction and the germline gene differ at one end; a read error may be behind it. The chain uses TRBV30 and TRBJ1-5; 8 bases fit TRBD1. Germline V gives CDR1 GTSNPN, CDR2 SVGIG (reference sequence). The CDR3 sequence is 17 residues long. The CDR3 region has the DNA TGTGCCTGGAGGGCAGCCGGGACAGGCTATAGCAGTCAGCCCCAGCATTTT. Translating gives CAWRAAGTGYSSQPQHF.

On this clonotype itself: One junction end does not reproduce the germline sequence, and a read error may be involved. This sequence joins TRBV20-1 and TRBJ2-1; D is uncertain. CDR3 length: 11 residues. Germline CDR1 is DFQATT and CDR2 is SNEGSKA (reference sequence). CDR3 residues: CSASPYSEQFF. CDR3 sequence (DNA): TGCAGTGCTAGCCCCTACAGTGAGCAGTTCTTC.

This clonotype occurred many times. The V call is TRBV2, the J call TRBJ2-5; D remains unclear. Germline CDR1 is SNHLY and CDR2 is FYNNEI. This CDR3 has 13 amino acids. The V end was cut by 10 bases, the J end by 5 bases, with 17 bases between. The CDR3 region is CANPTVRAETQYF. The CDR3 bases are TGTGCCAACCCGACTGTTCGGGCGGAGACCCAGTACTTC.

This clonotype was detected only a few times. The chain recombines TRBV10-3 with TRBJ2-1, with 11 nucleotides matching TRBD1. V was pared by 3 bases and J by 6 bases, with 7 bases of the junction left unmatched. The CDR3 spans 16 residues. CDR1 ENHRY and CDR2 SYGVKD come from the germline V gene. In DNA, the CDR3 is TGTGCCATCAGTGACTACCCGGGACAGGGGGGCAATGAGCAGTTCTTC. It specifies CAISDYPGQGGNEQFF.

This clonotype was recorded many times. The rearrangement links TRBV7-9 to TRBJ2-7; D perhaps matches TRBD2 (5 bases). V was trimmed by 1 base and J by 2 bases, leaving 9 bases between them. The CDR3 sequence is 14 residues long. From germline, CDR1 is SEHNR and CDR2 FQNEAQ (reference sequence). The CDR3: CASSLGGRPYEQYF. CDR3 nucleotides: TGTGCCAGCAGCTTAGGCGGGCGCCCCTACGAGCAGTACTTC.

This clonotype was found a few times. The CDR3 loop reads CSAIYPSGEYNEQFF. CDR3 sequence (DNA): TGCAGTGCTATATATCCTAGCGGGGAGTACAATGAGCAGTTCTTC. The chain is built from TRBV20-1 and TRBJ2-1, with TRBD2 identical over 9 bases. CDR3 length equals 15 residues. Looked up from germline, CDR1 is DFQATT and CDR2 is SNEGSKA (reference sequence). The V gene end was trimmed by 4 bases and the J gene end by 4 bases; junction bases not matched to a gene: 8.

At least ten counts were recorded for this clonotype. This chain connects TRBV6-2 or TRBV6-3 to TRBJ1-6; no firm D call. V was cut by 7 bases and J by 7 bases, with 23 bases left in between. CDR3 length: 17 amino acids. Germline CDR1 is MNHEY and CDR2 is SVGEGT. CDR3 bases: TGTGCCAGCACCCACGACCGGAGATTTGGCTGGAATTCACCCCTCCACTTT. Amino acids: CASTHDRRFGWNSPLHF.

This clonotype was counted ten times or more. The chain recombines TRBV5-1 with TRBJ2-3, with a possible D match to TRBD2 (7 bases). Trimming removed 5 bases from V and 1 base from J, with 14 bases in between. Germline loops: CDR1 SGHRS, CDR2 YFSETQ. The CDR3 has 15 residues. CDR3 nucleotides: TGCGCCAGCAGGAAAGGGGGGGAGCGCACAGATACGCAGTATTTT. It encodes CASRKGGERTDTQYF. The full variable domain, its missing parts supplied by reference TRBV5-1 and TRBJ2-3, is KAGVTQTPRYLIKTRGQQVTLSCSPISGHRSVSWYQQTPGQGLQFLFEYFSETQRNKGNFPGRFSGRQFSNSRSEMNVSTLELGDSALYLCASRKGGERTDTQYFGPGTRLTVL.

This clonotype was observed a handful of times. The chain couples TRBV29-1 to TRBJ1-2; the D gene is possibly TRBD1 (5 bases). Germline V CDR1 and CDR2: SQVTM, ANQGSEA. Trimming removed 4 bases at V and 6 bases at J, with 6 bases between. The CDR3 is made up of 10 amino acids. The CDR3 DNA reads as TGCAGCGTTGCAGGGAATGGCTACACCTTC. Translated, it gives CSVAGNGYTF.

In DNA, the CDR3 is TGTGCCAGCAGCCGACAAACTGGGACTAGCGGAAACAATGAGCAGTTCTTC. It is translated as CASSRQTGTSGNNEQFF. The chain uses TRBV7-9 and TRBJ2-1, with 11 bases that match TRBD2. CDR3 size: 17 residues. From germline, CDR1 is SEHNR and CDR2 FQNEAQ (reference sequence). After removal of 5 bases from V and 5 bases from J, the junction contained 11 bases not matched to a gene.

As regards this clonotype: Germline is not matched at one junction end, which may reflect a read error. This chain connects TRBV6-1 to TRBJ2-3; D is undetermined. The germline gives CDR1 MNHNS, CDR2 SASEGT. There are 13 residues in the CDR3. CDR3 in DNA: TGTGCCAGCAGTGATGTCGCCGCGGATACGCTGTATTTT. Its translation: CASSDVAADTLYF.

This clonotype was observed at least ten times. V usage is TRBV6-2 or TRBV6-3 and J usage is TRBJ2-7; D is unresolved. CDR3 size: 14 residues. V dropped 5 bases and J dropped 4 bases, with 15 bases sitting between them. The germline CDR1 and CDR2 sequences are MNHEY and SVGEGT. CDR3 residues: CASSPARVRYEQYF. Written as DNA, the CDR3 is TGTGCCAGCAGTCCCGCCCGGGTCCGGTACGAGCAGTACTTC.

This clonotype was detected a few times. V gene TRBV19 combines with J gene TRBJ2-7; D gene ambiguous. Germline lookup yields CDR1 LNHDA and CDR2 SQIVND (reference sequence). This CDR3 has 15 residues. Trimming cost V 5 bases and J 3 bases, with 17 bases left between them. CDR3 in DNA: TGTGCCAGTAGTCGCGAAGGACGGTCGAGCTACGAGCAGTACTTC. This codes for CASSREGRSSYEQYF.

V is TRBV4-1 and J is TRBJ2-1; TRBD2 aligns across 9 bases. The germline V gene has CDR1 MGHRA and CDR2 YSYEKL. This CDR3 comprises 16 residues. Unmatched junction bases numbered 6, after V lost 3 bases and J lost 3 bases. CDR3 DNA sequence: TGCGCCAGCAGCCAGCCGACTAGCGGTTTCTACAATGAGCAGTTCTTC. Protein sequence: CASSQPTSGFYNEQFF.

About this clonotype itself: Without the conserved terminal phenylalanine or tryptophan, this CDR3 likely stems from a read error. The chain combines TRBV6-2 or TRBV6-3 with TRBJ2-1; D possibly matches TRBD1 or TRBD2 (5 bases each). There are 15 residues in the CDR3. CDR1 and CDR2 from the germline V gene are MNHEY and SVGEGT. V lost 0 bases and J lost 7, with 13 bases in between. The CDR3 loop reads CASSYSHGTGNEQFL. CDR3 nucleotide sequence: TGTGCCAGCAGTTACTCACACGGGACGGGGAATGAGCAGTTCCTC.

At least ten counts were recorded for this clonotype. The J gene is TRBJ2-7, the V gene TRBV12-3 or TRBV12-4; TRBD1 agrees at 7 bases. V was clipped by 5 bases and J by 9 bases; unmatched bases: 10. The length of the CDR3 is 13 residues. CDR3 amino acids: CASSTGQNKRQYF. CDR3 nucleotide sequence: TGTGCCAGCAGTACGGGACAGAATAAGCGGCAGTACTTC.

The chain employs TRBV10-1 and TRBJ2-7; 12 bases match TRBD2. The germline gives CDR1 WNHNN, CDR2 SYGVQD (reference sequence). V trimming: 2 bases; J trimming: 5 bases; junction bases outside the gene matches: 7. CDR3 size: 16 residues. CDR3 bases: TGCGCCAGCAGTGAGAGCGCTAGCGGGAGGGCCCACGAGCAGTACTTC. It translates to CASSESASGRAHEQYF.

On this clonotype: This may be a read error: a much more frequent sequence differs by one nucleotide. The chain recombines TRBV30 with TRBJ1-1; D is uncertain. This CDR3 region has 17 residues. Deletions cut 2 bases from V and 1 base from J, with 20 bases between. Germline CDR1 and CDR2: GTSNPN and SVGIG (reference sequence). As DNA, the CDR3 is TGTGCCTGGAGTAGAGGTAATCATGGTCTGGGGAACACTGAAGCTTTCTTT. It specifies CAWSRGNHGLGNTEAFF.

In its sample, this clonotype was seen a few times. This chain uses TRBV11-2 with TRBJ1-3, with 8 bases that match TRBD1. V lost 1 base and J lost 4; bases outside the gene matches: 9. CDR1 is SGHAT and CDR2 is FQNNGV in the germline V gene. The CDR3 runs to 17 residues. The CDR3 DNA reads as TGTGCCAGCAGCTTAGCCCTTGGGACAGGAGGGGGAAACACCATATATTTT. This gives the protein CASSLALGTGGGNTIYF.

Turning to this clonotype: Just one base apart from a much larger clone, this may be a read error. This chain joins TRBV5-1 and TRBJ1-4; D is possibly TRBD1 (5 bases). There are 14 residues in the CDR3. Germline CDR1 reads SGHRS; CDR2 reads YFSETQ. CDR3 in DNA: TGCGCCAGCAGCTTGGGAGGGGCACGGGAAAAACTGCTTTTT. This sequence encodes CASSLGGAREKLLF.